Below, one T cell receptor beta chain is given with its context. This clonotype was observed a few times. The target of this receptor is not known. The junction does not match germline at one end; this may be a read error. CDR1 and CDR2, looked up from the germline V gene, are SQVTM and ANQGSEA. Spanning cysteine to phenylalanine, the CDR3 consists of 14 amino acids. Here the CDR3 DNA is all that survives: 42 bases in frame from base 1. This entry belongs to a study of T cells after yellow fever vaccination (dated by TCRdb to the late 2010s). Study-level background: The SMART-Seq v4 Ultra Low Input RNA kit was used to prepare libraries from fractions with low cell numbers. Two healthy male donors made up the cohort, one aged 18 to 30 years and the other aged 30 to 40 years. Blood was collected at multiple timepoints before and after primary and secondary immunization, and bulk PBMC replicates and cell subsets were isolated. To follow T-cell clones before and after primary and booster YFV17D yellow fever vaccination, bulk TCR alpha and beta repertoires were sequenced over time.

Taken with the paper, the label for treatment or condition translates to: live attenuated yellow fever vaccine strain. At each blood-draw timepoint, two biological replicates of bulk PBMCs were collected. PBMCs were isolated from peripheral blood using a standard Ficoll-Paque protocol. TriZol was used to extract RNA from bulk PBMCs, CD4 and CD8 fractions, and dextramer-positive and dextramer-negative fractions. TCR cDNA was synthesized by 5'RACE template switching, through which a universal primer site and unique molecular identifiers were introduced. cDNA synthesis was primed from both the TCR alpha and TCR beta constant segments. Libraries were amplified in two PCR steps, with sample barcodes and sequencing adapters added in the second step. Sequencing of libraries was performed on Illumina HiSeq 2500 (2x100 bp) or NovaSeq (2x150 bp). Per the authors' processing: MIGEC handled demultiplexing of reads and collapsing into UMI consensus sequences, while MiXCR performed V(D)J alignment. Using edgeR on replicate PBMC samples, clonotypes were called vaccine-responding if FDR was below 0.01 and the log2 fold change was above 5 up to day 15. CD4 or CD8 identity was assigned to each bulk clonotype according to whether the clonotype was present at higher abundance in the sequenced CD4 repertoire or the sequenced CD8 repertoire. TCRdb redid the processing of the public reads, applying fastp at Q25 and MiXCR, and retained in-frame beta chains. All rows with the same CDR3 protein become a single entry with the most common DNA and genes. TCRdb's processing, not the authors' own work, is the source of the V and J calls. The sample table lists some 560,000 distinct CDR3 sequences, roughly 17% of them with a count of one. About 18% of the sample is in the top ten clones.

The study at large found these results: Most clones expanded after primary vaccination were re-detected after the booster (almost 98% of CD4 and roughly 85% of CD8), suggesting broad memory maintenance. A small fraction of clonotypes appeared in both the CD4 and CD8 compartments, likely as a result of convergent recombination. Because the study included only a couple of donors, the extent to which the findings can be generalized is limited. Computational filtering was needed because FACS-sorted repertoires could contain abundant contaminating clonotypes from the bulk population. The secondary T-cell response was weaker than the primary response but faster, peaking on day 5 instead of day 15.

The receptor's source is a man younger than 35 who received the YFV17D yellow fever vaccine. The input for sequencing was PBMCs, taken less than 6 days after the first yellow fever vaccination. Recombination joined TRBV29-1 with TRBJ2-2, and perhaps TRBD1 as D gene, on 5 matching bases. In nucleotide form, the sequence is TGCAGCGTGGGGTCACCAGGGAACGCCGGGGAGCTGTTTTTT. Protein translation: CSVGSPGNAGELFF.